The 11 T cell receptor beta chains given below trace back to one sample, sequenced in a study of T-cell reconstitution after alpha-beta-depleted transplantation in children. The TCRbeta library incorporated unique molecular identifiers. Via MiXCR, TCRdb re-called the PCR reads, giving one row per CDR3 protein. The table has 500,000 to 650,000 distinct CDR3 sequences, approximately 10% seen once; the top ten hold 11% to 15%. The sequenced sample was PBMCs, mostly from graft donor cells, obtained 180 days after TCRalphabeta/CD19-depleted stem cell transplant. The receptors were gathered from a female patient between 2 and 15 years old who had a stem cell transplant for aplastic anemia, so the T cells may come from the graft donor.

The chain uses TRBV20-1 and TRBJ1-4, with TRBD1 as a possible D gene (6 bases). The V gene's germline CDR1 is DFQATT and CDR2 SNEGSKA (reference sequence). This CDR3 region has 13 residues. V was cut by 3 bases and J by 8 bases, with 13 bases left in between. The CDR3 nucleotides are TGCAGTGCTAGCTTTCACAGGGACGAAAAACTGTTTTTT. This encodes CSASFHRDEKLFF.

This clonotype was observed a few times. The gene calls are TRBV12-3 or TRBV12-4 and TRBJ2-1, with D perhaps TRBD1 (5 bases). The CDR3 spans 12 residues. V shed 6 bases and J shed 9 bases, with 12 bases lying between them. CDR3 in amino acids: CASSLRQFEQFF. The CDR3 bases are TGTGCCAGCAGCCTTAGACAGTTTGAGCAGTTCTTC.

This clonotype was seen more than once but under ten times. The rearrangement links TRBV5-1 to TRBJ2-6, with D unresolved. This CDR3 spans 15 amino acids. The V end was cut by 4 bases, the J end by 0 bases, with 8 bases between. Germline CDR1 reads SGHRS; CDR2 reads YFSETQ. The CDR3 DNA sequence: TGCGCCAGCAGCCCGGTGGGCTCTGGGGCCAACGTCCTGACTTTC. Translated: CASSPVGSGANVLTF.

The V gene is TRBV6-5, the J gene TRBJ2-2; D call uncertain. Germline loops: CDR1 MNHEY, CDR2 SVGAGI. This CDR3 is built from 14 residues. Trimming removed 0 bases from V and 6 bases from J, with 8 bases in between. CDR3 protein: CASSYSILPGELFF. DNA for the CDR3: TGTGCCAGCAGTTACTCGATCTTGCCCGGGGAGCTGTTTTTT.

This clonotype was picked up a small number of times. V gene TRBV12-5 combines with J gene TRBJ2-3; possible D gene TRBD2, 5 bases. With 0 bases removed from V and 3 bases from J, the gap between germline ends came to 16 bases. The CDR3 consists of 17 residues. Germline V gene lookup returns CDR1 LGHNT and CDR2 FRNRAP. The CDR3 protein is CASGLVAGGLETDTQYF. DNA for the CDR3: TGTGCTAGTGGTTTGGTAGCAGGAGGCCTGGAAACAGATACGCAGTATTTT.

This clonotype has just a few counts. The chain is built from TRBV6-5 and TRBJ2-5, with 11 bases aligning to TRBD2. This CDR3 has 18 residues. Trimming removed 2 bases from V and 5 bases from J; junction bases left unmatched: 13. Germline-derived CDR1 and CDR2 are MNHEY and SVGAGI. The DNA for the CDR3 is TGTGCCAGCAGTTACGCAAACCACCGACTAGCGGGACCTGAGACCCAGTACTTC. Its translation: CASSYANHRLAGPETQYF.

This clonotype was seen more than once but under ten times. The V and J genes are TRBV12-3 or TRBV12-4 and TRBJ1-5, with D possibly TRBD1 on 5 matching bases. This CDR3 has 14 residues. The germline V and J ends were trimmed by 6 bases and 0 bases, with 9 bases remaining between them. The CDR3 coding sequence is TGTGCCAGCAGGACAACAGGTAGCAATCAGCCCCAGCATTTT. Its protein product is CASRTTGSNQPQHF.

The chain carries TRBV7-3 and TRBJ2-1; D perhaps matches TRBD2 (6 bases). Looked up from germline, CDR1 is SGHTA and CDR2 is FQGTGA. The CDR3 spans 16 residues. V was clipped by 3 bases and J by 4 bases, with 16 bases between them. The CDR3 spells CASSFAGTDAYNEQFF. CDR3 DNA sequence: TGTGCCAGCAGCTTTGCCGGGACTGATGCTTACAATGAGCAGTTCTTC.

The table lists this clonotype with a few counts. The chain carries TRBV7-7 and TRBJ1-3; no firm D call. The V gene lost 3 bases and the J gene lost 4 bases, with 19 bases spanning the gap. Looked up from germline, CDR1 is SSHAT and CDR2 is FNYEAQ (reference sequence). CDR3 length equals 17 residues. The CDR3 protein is CASSLFSWGTAGNTIYF. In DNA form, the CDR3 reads TGTGCCAGCAGCTTGTTTTCATGGGGAACCGCGGGAAACACCATATATTTT.

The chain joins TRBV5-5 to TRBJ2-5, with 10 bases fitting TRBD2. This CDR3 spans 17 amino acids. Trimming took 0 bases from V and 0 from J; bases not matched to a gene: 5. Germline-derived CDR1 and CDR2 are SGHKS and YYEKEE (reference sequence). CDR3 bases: TGTGCCAGCAGCTTGGGGCTAGCGGGAGAGGACCAAGAGACCCAGTACTTC. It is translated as CASSLGLAGEDQETQYF. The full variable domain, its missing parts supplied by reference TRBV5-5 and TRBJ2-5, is DAGVTQSPTHLIKTRGQQVTLRCSPISGHKSVSWYQQVLGQGPQFIFQYYEKEERGRGNFPDRFSARQFPNYSSELNVNALLLGDSALYLCASSLGLAGEDQETQYFGPGTRLLVL.

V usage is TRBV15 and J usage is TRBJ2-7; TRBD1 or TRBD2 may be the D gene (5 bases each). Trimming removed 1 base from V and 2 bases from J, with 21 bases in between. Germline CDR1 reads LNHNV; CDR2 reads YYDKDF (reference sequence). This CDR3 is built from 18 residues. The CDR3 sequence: CATSRGMGYGTATYEQYV. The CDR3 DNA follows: TGTGCCACCAGCAGAGGAATGGGGTACGGGACGGCAACCTACGAGCAGTACGTC.